The entry below describes one T cell receptor (beta chain). The germline V gene encodes CDR1 SGHTS and CDR2 YDEGEE. V lost 4 bases, J lost 1 base, and 6 bases lay in between. The CDR3 is 13 amino acids. This specimen comes from a study of blood T cell repertoires in COVID-19. Study background: COVID-19 samples from acute and convalescent phases originated in the United States, Italy and Spain. T cells, B-cell-depleted T cells, or PBMCs supplied cDNA or gDNA.

In the original analysis: From reference gene primer amplification, estimates of nucleated cell counts were derived. TCRdb's table, derived via immunoSEQ multiplex PCR, lists solely in-frame clones and lacks some. V and J calls and clone size are given by that table; D and trimming were obtained from the DNA. In the table there are 200,000 to 250,000 clones, around 83% of which are singletons. The rearrangement joins TRBV5-8 to TRBJ1-5; D is unresolved. The TCR originated in a woman in her forties or fifties with acute or convalescent COVID-19. The source material was peripheral blood. CDR3: CASSRRSNQPQHF. The CDR3 nucleotides read TGTGCCAGCAGCCGCAGAAGCAATCAGCCCCAGCATTTT.